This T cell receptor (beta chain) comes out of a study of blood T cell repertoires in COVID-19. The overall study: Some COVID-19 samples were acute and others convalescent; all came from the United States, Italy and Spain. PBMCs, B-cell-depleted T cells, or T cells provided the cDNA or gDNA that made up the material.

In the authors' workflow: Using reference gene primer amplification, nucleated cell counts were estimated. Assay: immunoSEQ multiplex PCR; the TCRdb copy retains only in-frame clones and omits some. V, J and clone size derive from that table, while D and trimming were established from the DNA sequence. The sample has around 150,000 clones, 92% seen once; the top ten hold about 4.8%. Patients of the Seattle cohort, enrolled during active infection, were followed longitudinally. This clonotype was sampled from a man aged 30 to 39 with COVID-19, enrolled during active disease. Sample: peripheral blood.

CDR3 protein: CASRGRGRNTGELFF. In DNA, the CDR3 is TGTGCCAGCAGGGGCAGGGGGCGGAACACCGGGGAGCTGTTTTTT. The chain has TRBV2 and TRBJ2-2; 8 nucleotides match TRBD1. This CDR3 spans 15 amino acids. Trimming cost V 6 bases and J 1 base; bases outside gene matches: 4. The germline CDR1 and CDR2 sequences are SNHLY and FYNNEI.